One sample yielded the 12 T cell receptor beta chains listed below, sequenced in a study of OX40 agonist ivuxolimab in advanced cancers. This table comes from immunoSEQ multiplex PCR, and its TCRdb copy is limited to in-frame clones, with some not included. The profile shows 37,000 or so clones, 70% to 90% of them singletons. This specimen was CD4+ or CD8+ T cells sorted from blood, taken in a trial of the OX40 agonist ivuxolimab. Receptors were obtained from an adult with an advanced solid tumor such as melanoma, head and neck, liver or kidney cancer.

CDR3 region: CASSLAGGNTIYF. CDR3 nucleotide sequence: TGTGCCAGCAGCTTAGCGGGCGGAAACACCATATATTTT. The V and J genes are TRBV7-3 and TRBJ1-3, with no clear D. Germline CDR1 is SGHTA and CDR2 is FQGTGA. The V and J ends lost 2 bases and 4 bases respectively, with 6 bases between them. CDR3 length: 13 amino acids. Variable domain in full (rest from reference TRBV7-3 and TRBJ1-3): GAGVSQTPSNKVTEKGKYVELRCDPISGHTALYWYRQSLGQGPEFLIYFQGTGAADDSGLPNDRFFAVRPEGSVSTLKIQRTERGDSAVYLCASSLAGGNTIYFGEGSWLTVV.

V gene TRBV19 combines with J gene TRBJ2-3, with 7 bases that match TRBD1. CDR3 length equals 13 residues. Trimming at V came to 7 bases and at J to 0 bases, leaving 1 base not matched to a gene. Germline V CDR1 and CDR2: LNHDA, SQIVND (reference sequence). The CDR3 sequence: CASKQGSTDTQYF. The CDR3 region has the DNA TGTGCCAGTAAACAGGGGAGCACAGATACGCAGTATTTT.

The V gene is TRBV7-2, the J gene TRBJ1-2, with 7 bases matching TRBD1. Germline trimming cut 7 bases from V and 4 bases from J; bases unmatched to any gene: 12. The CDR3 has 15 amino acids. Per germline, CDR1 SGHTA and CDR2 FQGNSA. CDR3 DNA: TGTGCCAGCACCCGAACAGGGGAGCGTGTCTATGGCTACACCTTC. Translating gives CASTRTGERVYGYTF.

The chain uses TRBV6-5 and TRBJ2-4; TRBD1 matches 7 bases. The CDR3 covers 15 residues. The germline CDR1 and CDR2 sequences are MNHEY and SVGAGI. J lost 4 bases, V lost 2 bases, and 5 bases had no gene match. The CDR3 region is CASSYRTGRKNIQYF. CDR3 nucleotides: TGTGCCAGCAGTTACCGGACAGGTCGGAAAAACATTCAGTACTTC.

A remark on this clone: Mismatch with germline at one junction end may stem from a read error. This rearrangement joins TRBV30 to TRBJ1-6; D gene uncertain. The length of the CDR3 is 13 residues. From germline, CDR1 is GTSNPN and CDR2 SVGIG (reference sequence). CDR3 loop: CAGRRNYNSPLHF. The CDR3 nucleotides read TGTGCCGGGAGAAGGAACTATAATTCACCCCTCCACTTT.

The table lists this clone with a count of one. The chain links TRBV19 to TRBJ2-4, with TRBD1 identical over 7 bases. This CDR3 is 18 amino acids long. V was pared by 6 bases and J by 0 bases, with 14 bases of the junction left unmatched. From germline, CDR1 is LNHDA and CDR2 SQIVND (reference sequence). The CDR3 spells CASRRYSQGVEAKNIQYF. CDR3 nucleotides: TGTGCCAGTAGACGATATTCCCAGGGGGTGGAAGCCAAAAACATTCAGTACTTC.

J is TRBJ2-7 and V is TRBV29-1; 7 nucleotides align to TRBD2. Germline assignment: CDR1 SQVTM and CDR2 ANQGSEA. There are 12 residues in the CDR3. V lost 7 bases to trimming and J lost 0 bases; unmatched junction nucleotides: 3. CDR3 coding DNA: TGCAGCGGGGGAGGGGACTCCTACGAGCAGTACTTC. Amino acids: CSGGGDSYEQYF.

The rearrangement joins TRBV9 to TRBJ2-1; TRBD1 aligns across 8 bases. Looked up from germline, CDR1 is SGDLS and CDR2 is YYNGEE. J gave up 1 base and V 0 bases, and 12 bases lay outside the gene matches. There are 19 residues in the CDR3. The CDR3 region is CASSVGPAGTGHSYNEQFF. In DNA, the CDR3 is TGTGCCAGCAGCGTAGGTCCCGCCGGGACAGGCCATTCCTACAATGAGCAGTTCTTC.

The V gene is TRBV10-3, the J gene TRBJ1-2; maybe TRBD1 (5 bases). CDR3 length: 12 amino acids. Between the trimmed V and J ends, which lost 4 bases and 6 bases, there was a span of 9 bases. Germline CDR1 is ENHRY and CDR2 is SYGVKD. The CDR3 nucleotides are TGTGCCATCAGTGGGGACTCCCATGGCTACACCTTC. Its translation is CAISGDSHGYTF.

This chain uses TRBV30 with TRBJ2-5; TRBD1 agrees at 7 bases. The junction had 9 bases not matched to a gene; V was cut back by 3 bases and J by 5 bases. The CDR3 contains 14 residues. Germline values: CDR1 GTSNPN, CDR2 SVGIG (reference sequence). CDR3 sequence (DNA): TGTGCCTGGAGAAGACAGGGTATTAGGGAGACCCAGTACTTC. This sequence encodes CAWRRQGIRETQYF. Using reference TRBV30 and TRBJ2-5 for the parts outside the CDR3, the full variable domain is SQTIHQWPATLVQPVGSPLSLECTVEGTSNPNLYWYRQAAGRGLQLLFYSVGIGQISSEVPQNLSASRPQDRQFILSSKKLLLSDSGFYLCAWRRQGIRETQYFGPGTRLLVL.

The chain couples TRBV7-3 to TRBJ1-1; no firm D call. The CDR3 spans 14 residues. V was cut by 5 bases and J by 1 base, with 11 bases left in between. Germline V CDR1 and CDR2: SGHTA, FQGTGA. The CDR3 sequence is CASSPGRPNTEAFF. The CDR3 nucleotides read TGTGCCAGCAGCCCCGGCCGACCGAACACTGAAGCTTTCTTT.

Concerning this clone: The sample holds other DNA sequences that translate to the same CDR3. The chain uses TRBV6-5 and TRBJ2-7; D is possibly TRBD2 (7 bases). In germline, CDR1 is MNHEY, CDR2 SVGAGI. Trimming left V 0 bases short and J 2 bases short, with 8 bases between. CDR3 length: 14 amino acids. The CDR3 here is CASSYSRGPYEQYF. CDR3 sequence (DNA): TGTGCCAGCAGTTACTCGCGGGGGCCCTACGAGCAGTACTTC.